The 12 T cell receptor beta chains below come from one sample, sequenced in a study of cytomegalovirus exposure and HLA in healthy donors. Only in-frame clones appear in the TCRdb table, and some are missing; sequencing was by immunoSEQ multiplex PCR. The sample contains roughly 130,000 clones, roughly 90% of which appear only once. Sequencing was carried out using PBMCs. These receptors originate from a man aged 25-45 years in good health and CMV-seronegative.

The V and J genes are TRBV5-4 and TRBJ2-1; no reliable D call. The germline V gene has CDR1 SGHNT and CDR2 YYREEE (reference sequence). The CDR3 contains 18 residues. V shed 0 bases and J shed 3 bases, with 19 bases lying between them. The CDR3 DNA follows: TGTGCCAGCAGCTTGGGGTGGTATCTAGGCGAAAACTACAATGAGCAGTTCTTC. It encodes CASSLGWYLGENYNEQFF.

The genes are TRBV19 and TRBJ1-2, with 9 bases aligning to TRBD1. The V gene's germline CDR1 is LNHDA and CDR2 SQIVND (reference sequence). Trimming cost V 5 bases and J 6 bases; bases outside gene matches: 10. There are 15 residues in the CDR3. For the CDR3, the DNA is TGTGCCAGTAGTTCTCGACAGGGGGATGTTAATGGCTACACCTTC. Translation gives CASSSRQGDVNGYTF.

The V and J genes are TRBV6-1 and TRBJ2-7, with D possibly matching TRBD1 (6 bases). The CDR3 has 12 amino acids. Trimming took off 7 bases at V and 6 bases at J, with 13 bases between the two ends. Germline V gene data show CDR1 as MNHNS and CDR2 as SASEGT. This chain's CDR3 is CASTTGNREQYF. The CDR3 DNA follows: TGTGCCAGCACAACAGGGAACCGCGAGCAGTACTTC.

The table lists this clone with a few counts. The rearrangement joins TRBV5-6 to TRBJ1-2; D remains ambiguous. Trimming stripped 2 bases from V and 13 bases from J, with 12 bases between. This CDR3 is 11 amino acids long. Germline CDR1 reads SGHDT; CDR2 reads YYEEEE. CDR3 in amino acids: CASSFRQEATF. CDR3 DNA sequence: TGTGCCAGCAGCTTTAGGCAGGAGGCCACCTTC.

The chain is built from TRBV9 and TRBJ2-2, with D perhaps matching TRBD2 (5 bases). The CDR3 consists of 16 residues. Germline-derived CDR1 and CDR2 are SGDLS and YYNGEE. The germline V and J ends were trimmed by 0 bases and 5 bases, with 14 bases remaining between them. The CDR3: CASSVEGSAGTGELFF. In nucleotides, the CDR3 is TGTGCCAGCAGCGTAGAGGGTAGCGCTGGGACCGGGGAGCTGTTTTTT.

The chain couples TRBV30 to TRBJ1-4; TRBD1 matches 8 bases. With V trimmed by 3 bases and J by 7 bases, 10 bases remained unmatched. This CDR3 spans 15 amino acids. Germline lookup yields CDR1 GTSNPN and CDR2 SVGIG (reference sequence). CDR3 DNA sequence: TGTGCCTGGAGGCTGCAGGGGGCTAAGGGTGAAAAACTGTTTTTT. As protein: CAWRLQGAKGEKLFF. The full variable domain, in which reference TRBV30 and TRBJ1-4 provide the parts outside the CDR3, is SQTIHQWPATLVQPVGSPLSLECTVEGTSNPNLYWYRQAAGRGLQLLFYSVGIGQISSEVPQNLSASRPQDRQFILSSKKLLLSDSGFYLCAWRLQGAKGEKLFFGSGTQLSVL.

For the CDR3, the DNA is TGTGCCAGCAGCTTGTGGGGACAGTCCTACAATGAGCAGTTCTTC. This codes for CASSLWGQSYNEQFF. The rearrangement uses TRBV7-2 and TRBJ2-1; 7 bases are shared with TRBD1. Trimming removed 3 bases from V and 1 base from J; junction bases left unmatched: 3. CDR3 length: 15 amino acids. Germline loops: CDR1 SGHTA, CDR2 FQGNSA.

The chain carries TRBV9 and TRBJ1-2; no clear D. The length of the CDR3 is 16 residues. The V gene's germline CDR1 is SGDLS and CDR2 YYNGEE. The V and J ends lost 3 bases and 0 bases respectively, with 15 bases between them. The CDR3 coding sequence is TGTGCCAGCAGCGCCAAACCCACAGAAGCTAACTATGGCTACACCTTC. Its translation: CASSAKPTEANYGYTF.

The genes are TRBV5-6 and TRBJ2-5; 12 bases line up with TRBD1. The ends lost 7 bases at V and 5 bases at J; junction bases unmatched: 12. The CDR3 is 16 amino acids. Germline-derived CDR1 and CDR2 are SGHDT and YYEEEE. The CDR3 is CASAKPGQGARETQYF. CDR3 nucleotides: TGTGCCAGCGCAAAACCGGGACAGGGGGCAAGGGAGACCCAGTACTTC.

The V call is TRBV27, the J call TRBJ2-1; 7 bases fit TRBD2. V shed 6 bases and J 7 bases; nucleotides not matched to a gene: 15. The CDR3 extends over 16 amino acids. Per the germline V gene, CDR1 is MNHEY and CDR2 is SMNVEV (reference sequence). CDR3 amino acids: CASSPVSGDYPNEQFF. The DNA for the CDR3 is TGTGCCAGCAGCCCTGTGAGCGGGGACTACCCGAATGAGCAGTTCTTC.

The chain links TRBV7-8 to TRBJ2-1; D ambiguous. The CDR3 totals 12 residues. Germline V gene lookup returns CDR1 SGHVS and CDR2 FQNEAQ. The V end was cut by 1 base, the J end by 8 bases, with 6 bases between. CDR3: CASSLVNYEQFF. The CDR3 nucleotides are TGTGCCAGCAGCTTAGTGAACTATGAGCAGTTCTTC.

The rearrangement uses TRBV4-3 and TRBJ2-2; D call uncertain. The CDR3 is 16 residues long. CDR1 and CDR2 from the germline V gene are LGHNA and YSLEER. V dropped 0 bases and J dropped 0 bases, with 8 bases sitting between them. The CDR3 DNA reads as TGCGCCAGCAGCCAAGATCCGTCAGCGAACACCGGGGAGCTGTTTTTT. Amino acid sequence: CASSQDPSANTGELFF.